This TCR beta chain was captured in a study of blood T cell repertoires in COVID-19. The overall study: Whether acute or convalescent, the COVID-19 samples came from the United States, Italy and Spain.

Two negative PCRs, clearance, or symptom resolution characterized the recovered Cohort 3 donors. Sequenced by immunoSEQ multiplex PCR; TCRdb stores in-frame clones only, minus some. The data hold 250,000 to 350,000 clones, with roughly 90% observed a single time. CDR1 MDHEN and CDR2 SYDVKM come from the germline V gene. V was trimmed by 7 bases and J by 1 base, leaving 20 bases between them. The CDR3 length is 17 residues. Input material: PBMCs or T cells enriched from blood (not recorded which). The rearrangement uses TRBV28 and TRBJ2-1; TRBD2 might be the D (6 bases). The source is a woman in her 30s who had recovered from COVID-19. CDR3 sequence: CASTRIPGTLSYNEQFF. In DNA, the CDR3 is TGTGCCAGCACCAGAATACCCGGGACTCTATCCTACAATGAGCAGTTCTTC.